The T cell receptor (beta chain) under discussion was sequenced for a study of T cell clusters in autoimmune cytopenias. Germline CDR1 is SGHDT and CDR2 is YYEEEE. The CDR3 totals 13 residues. TRB was amplified by touch-down multiplex PCR, primer pools A and B combined. TCRdb derives one entry per CDR3 protein from the multiplex PCR reads, leaving out DNA. The table for this sample gives roughly 3,000 distinct CDR3 sequences. Each sample's input was 250 ng genomic DNA, roughly 40,000 genome equivalents. The sample was peripheral blood. The chain is built from TRBV5-6 and TRBJ2-2. The receptor was isolated from a human donor with an autoimmune cytopenia, with autoimmune hepatitis or in good health (not recorded which). CDR3 sequence reads: CASSMRTAGELFF. Full variable domain (outside the CDR3, taken from reference TRBV5-6 and TRBJ2-2): DAGVTQSPTHLIKTRGQQVTLRCSPKSGHDTVSWYQQALGQGPQFIFQYYEEEERQRGNFPDRFSGHQFPNYSSELNVNALLLGDSALYLCASSMRTAGELFFGEGSRLTVL.